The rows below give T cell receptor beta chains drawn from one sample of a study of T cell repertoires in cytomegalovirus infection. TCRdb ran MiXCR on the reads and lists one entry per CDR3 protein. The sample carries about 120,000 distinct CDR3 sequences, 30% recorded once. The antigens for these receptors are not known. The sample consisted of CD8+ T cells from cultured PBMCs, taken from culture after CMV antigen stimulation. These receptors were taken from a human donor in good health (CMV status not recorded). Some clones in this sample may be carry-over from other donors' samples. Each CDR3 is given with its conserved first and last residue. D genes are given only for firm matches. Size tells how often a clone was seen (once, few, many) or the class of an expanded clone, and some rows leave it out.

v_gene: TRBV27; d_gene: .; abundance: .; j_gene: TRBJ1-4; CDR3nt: TGTGCCAGCAGTTTACTGGGGCGTGATGAAAAACTGTTTTTT; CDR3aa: CASSLLGRDEKLFF
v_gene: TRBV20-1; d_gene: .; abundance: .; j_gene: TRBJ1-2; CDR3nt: TGCAGTGCTGGCCGTGGGGGGCTCGGGGGCTACACCTTC; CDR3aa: CSAGRGGLGGYTF
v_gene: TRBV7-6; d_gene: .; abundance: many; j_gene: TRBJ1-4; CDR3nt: TGTGCCAGCAGCCAGCAAGGGGTGACGGAGGCTAATGAAAAACTGTTTTTT; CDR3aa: CASSQQGVTEANEKLFF
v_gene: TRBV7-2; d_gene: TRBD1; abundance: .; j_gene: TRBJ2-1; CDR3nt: TGTGCCAGCAGCTTTGGGGACAGAGACCAGGGCCGGCAGTTCTTC; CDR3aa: CASSFGDRDQGRQFF
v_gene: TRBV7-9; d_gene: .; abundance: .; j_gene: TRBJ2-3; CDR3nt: TGTGCCAGCGAGATGGGGGGCCTCACAGATACGCAGTATTTT; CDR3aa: CASEMGGLTDTQYF
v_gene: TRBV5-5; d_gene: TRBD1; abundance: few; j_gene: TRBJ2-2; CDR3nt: TGTGCCAGCAGCTCTGGACAGGGTGGTCCCGGGGAGCTGTTTTTT; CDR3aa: CASSSGQGGPGELFF
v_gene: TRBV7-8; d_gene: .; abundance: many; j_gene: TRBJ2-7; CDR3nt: TGTGCCAGCAGCTTTAAGGTTATTCCAGTGCGCGGGATCTACGAGCAGTACTTC; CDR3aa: CASSFKVIPVRGIYEQYF
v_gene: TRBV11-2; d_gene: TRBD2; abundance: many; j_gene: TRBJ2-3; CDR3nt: TGTGCCAGCAGCTCGGGGGGTGATACGCAGTATTTT; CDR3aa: CASSSGGDTQYF
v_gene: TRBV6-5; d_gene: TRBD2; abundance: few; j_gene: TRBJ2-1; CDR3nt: TGTGCCAGCAGTAAATCAGGGGGCGCTCGGACTAGCGGGGGGCTAACCTACAATGAGCAGTTCTTC; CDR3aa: CASSKSGGARTSGGLTYNEQFF
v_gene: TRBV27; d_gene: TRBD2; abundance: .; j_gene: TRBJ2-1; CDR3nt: TGTGCCAGCAGTCACAGGCTAGCGGACTACAATGAGCAGTTCTTC; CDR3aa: CASSHRLADYNEQFF
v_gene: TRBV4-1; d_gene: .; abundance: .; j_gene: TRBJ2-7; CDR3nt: TGCGCCAGTAGCGTGAAGACCTACGAGCAGTACTTC; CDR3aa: CASSVKTYEQYF
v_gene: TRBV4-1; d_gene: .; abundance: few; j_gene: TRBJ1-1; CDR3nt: TGCGCCAGCAGCCTCCCGGGGATCGAATCCACTGAAGCTTTCTTT; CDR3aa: CASSLPGIESTEAFF
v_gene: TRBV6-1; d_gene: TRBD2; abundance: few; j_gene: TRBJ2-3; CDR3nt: TGTGCCAGCAGTGAATGGAAGGGAGCGGGGGACGAAGATACGCAGTATTTT; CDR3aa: CASSEWKGAGDEDTQYF
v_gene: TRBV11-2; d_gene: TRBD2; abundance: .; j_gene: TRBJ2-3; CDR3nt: TGTGCCAGCAGCCGGACTAGCTACAGAGATACGCAGTATTTT; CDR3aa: CASSRTSYRDTQYF
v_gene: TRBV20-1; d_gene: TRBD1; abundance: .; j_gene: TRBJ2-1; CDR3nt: TGCAGTGCTAGAGACAACCGACGGGACAGCTCAATACCGTACTCCTACAATGAGCAGTTCTTC; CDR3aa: CSARDNRRDSSIPYSYNEQFF
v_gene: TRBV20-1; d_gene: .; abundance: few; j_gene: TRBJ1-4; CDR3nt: TGCAGTGCTAGTGCGATCCTTAATGAAAAACTGTTTTTT; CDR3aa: CSASAILNEKLFF
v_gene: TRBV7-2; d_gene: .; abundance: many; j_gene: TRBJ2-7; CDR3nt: TGTGCCAGCAGCATACAGGGTCCTGGGTCATACTACGAGCAGTACTTC; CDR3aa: CASSIQGPGSYYEQYF
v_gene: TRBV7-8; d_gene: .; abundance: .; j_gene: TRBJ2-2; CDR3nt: TGTGCCAGCAGCTTAGCGCTGAGCGAGCTGTTTTTT; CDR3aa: CASSLALSELFF
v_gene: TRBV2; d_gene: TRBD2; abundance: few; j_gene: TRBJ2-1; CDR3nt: TGTGCCAGCAGTGTTCAATCGCCTTGGACTAGCGGGGGGGCAAATGAGCAGTTCTTC; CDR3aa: CASSVQSPWTSGGANEQFF
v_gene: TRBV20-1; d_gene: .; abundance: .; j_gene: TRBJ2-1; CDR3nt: TGCAGTGCTAGAGTTTCCAGTCCTTATGAGCAGTTCTTC; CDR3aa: CSARVSSPYEQFF
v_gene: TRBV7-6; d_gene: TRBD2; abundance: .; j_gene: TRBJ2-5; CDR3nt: TGTGCTAGCAGCTTCGGGGCGGGGGGTCCCCAAGAGACCCAGTACTTC; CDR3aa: CASSFGAGGPQETQYF
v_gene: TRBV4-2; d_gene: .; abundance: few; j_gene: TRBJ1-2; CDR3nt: TGTGCCAGCAGCCAAGACTCAGCAGGGGTCCTAAGTGGCTACACCTTC; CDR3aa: CASSQDSAGVLSGYTF
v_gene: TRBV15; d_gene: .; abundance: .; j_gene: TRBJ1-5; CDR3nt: TGTGCCACCAGCAGACAAAGGAATCAGCCCCAGCATTTT; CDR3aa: CATSRQRNQPQHF
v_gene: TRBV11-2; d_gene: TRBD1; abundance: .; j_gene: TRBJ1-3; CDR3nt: TGTGCCAACAGCCCGGGACAGGGGACGGGAAACACCATATATTTT; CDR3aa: CANSPGQGTGNTIYF
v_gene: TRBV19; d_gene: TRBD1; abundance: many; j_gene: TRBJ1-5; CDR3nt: TGTGCCAGTAGTATTGGGACAGTCGCTATCCCCCAGCATTTT; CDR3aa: CASSIGTVAIPQHF
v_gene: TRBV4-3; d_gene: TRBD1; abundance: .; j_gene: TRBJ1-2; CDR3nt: TGCGCCAGCAGCCAAGATCAAGGAGGGGGCAATGGCTACACCTTC; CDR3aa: CASSQDQGGGNGYTF
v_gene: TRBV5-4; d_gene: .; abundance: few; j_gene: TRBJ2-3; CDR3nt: TGTGCCAGCAGCTTGCGGATCACAGATACGCAGTATTTT; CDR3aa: CASSLRITDTQYF
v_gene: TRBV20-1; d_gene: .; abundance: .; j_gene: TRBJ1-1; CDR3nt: TGCAGTGCTAGAGACAGGGCCATTGAAGCTTTCTTT; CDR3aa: CSARDRAIEAFF
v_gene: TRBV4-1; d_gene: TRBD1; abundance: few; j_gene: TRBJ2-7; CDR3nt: TGCGCCAGCAGCCAAGTGGTGACAGGGGGCTACGAGCAGTACTTC; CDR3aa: CASSQVVTGGYEQYF
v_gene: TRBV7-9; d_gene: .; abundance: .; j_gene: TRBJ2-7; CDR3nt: TGTGCCAGCAGCCCGGGACCGGTCGGGAACTACGAGCAGTACTTC; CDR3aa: CASSPGPVGNYEQYF
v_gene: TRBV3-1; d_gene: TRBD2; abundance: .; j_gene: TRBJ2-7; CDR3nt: TGTGCCAGCAGCCAGGTTAGCGGGGCCGCCTACGAGCAGTACTTC; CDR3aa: CASSQVSGAAYEQYF
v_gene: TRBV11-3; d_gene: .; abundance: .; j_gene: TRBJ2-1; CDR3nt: TGTGCCAGCAGCTTAGGGGTAGCGTTTTCCAATGAGCAGTTCTTC; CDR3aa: CASSLGVAFSNEQFF
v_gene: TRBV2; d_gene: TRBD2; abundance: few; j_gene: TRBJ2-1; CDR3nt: TGTGCCAGCAGTTTGATCACTAGCGGAGACAATGAGCAGTTCTTC; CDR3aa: CASSLITSGDNEQFF
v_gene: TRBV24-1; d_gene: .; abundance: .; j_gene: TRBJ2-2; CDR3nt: TGTGCCACCAGTGAGATACAGGGCGCCGGGGAGCTGTTTTTT; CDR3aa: CATSEIQGAGELFF
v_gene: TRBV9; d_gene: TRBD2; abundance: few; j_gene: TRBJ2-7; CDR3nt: TGTGCCAGCAGCGTAGCTCCGGGACTAGGACGTCTCTACGAGCAGTACTTC; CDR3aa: CASSVAPGLGRLYEQYF
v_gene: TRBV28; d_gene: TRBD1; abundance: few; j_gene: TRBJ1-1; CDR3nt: TGTGCCAGCAATTCTTTGGGACAGGGGGCTACCGCCACTGAAGCTTTCTTT; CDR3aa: CASNSLGQGATATEAFF
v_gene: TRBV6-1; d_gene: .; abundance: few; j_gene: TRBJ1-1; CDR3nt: TGTGCCAGCAGCTTCCGGGGGCCGCCTAGGATCACTGAAGCTTTCTTT; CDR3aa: CASSFRGPPRITEAFF
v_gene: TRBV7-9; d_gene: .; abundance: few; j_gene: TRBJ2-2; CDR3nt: TGTGCCAGCAGCTTACTTAGGGGGACGAACACCGGGGAGCTGTTTTTT; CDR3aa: CASSLLRGTNTGELFF
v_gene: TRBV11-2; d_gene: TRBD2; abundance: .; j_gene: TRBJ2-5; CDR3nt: TGTGCCAGCCGTAGCGGGGGGTTCCAAGAGACCCAGTACTTC; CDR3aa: CASRSGGFQETQYF
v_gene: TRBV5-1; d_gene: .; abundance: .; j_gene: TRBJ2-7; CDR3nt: TGCGCCAGCAGCGAGGGTAGCTCCTACGAGCAGTACTTC; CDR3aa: CASSEGSSYEQYF
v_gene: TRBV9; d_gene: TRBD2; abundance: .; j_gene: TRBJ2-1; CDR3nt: TGTGCCAGCAACATTAGCGGGGGGTCCTACAATGAGCAGTTCTTC; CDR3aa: CASNISGGSYNEQFF
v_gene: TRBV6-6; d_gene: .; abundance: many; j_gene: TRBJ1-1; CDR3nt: TGTGCCAGCAGTTACTTGTCCAGGCAGTGGTCCTTGAACACTGAAGCTTTCTTT; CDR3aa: CASSYLSRQWSLNTEAFF
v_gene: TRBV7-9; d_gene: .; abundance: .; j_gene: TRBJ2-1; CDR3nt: TGTGCCAGCATGACCCCACTAGATCGCCTCAATGAGCAGTTCTTC; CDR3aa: CASMTPLDRLNEQFF
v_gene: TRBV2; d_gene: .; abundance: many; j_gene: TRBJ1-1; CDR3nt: TGTGCCAGCAGTGCTGGCCTGAACACTGAAGCTTTCTTT; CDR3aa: CASSAGLNTEAFF
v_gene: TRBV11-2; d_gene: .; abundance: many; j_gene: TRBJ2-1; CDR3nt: TGTGCCAGCAGCTTAGATCCTGTTAGCTCCTACAATGAGCAGTTCTTC; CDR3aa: CASSLDPVSSYNEQFF
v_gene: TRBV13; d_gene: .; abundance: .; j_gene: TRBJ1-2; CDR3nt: TGTGCCAGCAGCTTAGATGAAGAGAGGGGGGACTATGGCTACACCTTC; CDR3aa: CASSLDEERGDYGYTF
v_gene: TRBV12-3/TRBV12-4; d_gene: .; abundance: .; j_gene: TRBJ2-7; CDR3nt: TGTGCCAGCAGCCCCACCCTCTACGAGCAGTACTTC; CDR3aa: CASSPTLYEQYF
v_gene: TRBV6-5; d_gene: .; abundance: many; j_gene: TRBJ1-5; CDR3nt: TGTGCCAGCAGCACTAACCCGGTTCTCAATCAGCCCCAGCATTTT; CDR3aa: CASSTNPVLNQPQHF
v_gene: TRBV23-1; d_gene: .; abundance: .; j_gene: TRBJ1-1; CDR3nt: TGCGCCAGCAGTCGAACACAGGGAACTGAAGCTTTCTTT; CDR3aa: CASSRTQGTEAFF
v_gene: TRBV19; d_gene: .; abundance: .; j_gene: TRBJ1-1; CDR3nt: TGTGCCAGTGAAGGACAGTTGAACACTGAAGCTTTCTTT; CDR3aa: CASEGQLNTEAFF
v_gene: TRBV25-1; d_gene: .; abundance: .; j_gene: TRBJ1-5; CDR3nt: TGTGCCAGCCCCCCAAGCGGGAGACAGCTTAGCAATCAGCCCCAGCATTTT; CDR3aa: CASPPSGRQLSNQPQHF
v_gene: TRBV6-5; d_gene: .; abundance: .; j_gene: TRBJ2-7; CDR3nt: TGTGCCAGCAGTTACTCGGCCTGGGCGTCGGGAACCGAGCAGTACTTC; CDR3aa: CASSYSAWASGTEQYF
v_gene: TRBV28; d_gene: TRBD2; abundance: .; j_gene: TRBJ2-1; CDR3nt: TGTGCCAGCAGTTTATGGGGAGGGAACTACAATGAGCAGTTCTTC; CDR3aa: CASSLWGGNYNEQFF